Listed here is a single T cell receptor beta chain. Generated by immunoSEQ multiplex PCR, the TCRdb table keeps only in-frame clones and is missing some. In the table there are fewer than 250,000 clones, approximately 80% of which are singletons. These data belong to a study of blood T cell repertoires in COVID-19. Study-level background: The United States, Italy and Spain supplied acute and convalescent COVID-19 samples.

Germline loops: CDR1 LGHDT, CDR2 YNNKEL (reference sequence). The CDR3 contains 12 residues. Trimming pared 4 bases from V and 11 bases from J, leaving 14 bases between. V and J are TRBV3-1 (or the pseudogene TRBV3-2) and TRBJ1-2; TRBD1 is a possible D gene (5 bases). The source is a woman in her seventies with acute or convalescent COVID-19. Sequenced input: peripheral blood. CDR3 residues: CASSLQAARYTF. CDR3 in DNA: TGTGCCAGCAGCCTACAGGCAGCGAGATACACCTTC.